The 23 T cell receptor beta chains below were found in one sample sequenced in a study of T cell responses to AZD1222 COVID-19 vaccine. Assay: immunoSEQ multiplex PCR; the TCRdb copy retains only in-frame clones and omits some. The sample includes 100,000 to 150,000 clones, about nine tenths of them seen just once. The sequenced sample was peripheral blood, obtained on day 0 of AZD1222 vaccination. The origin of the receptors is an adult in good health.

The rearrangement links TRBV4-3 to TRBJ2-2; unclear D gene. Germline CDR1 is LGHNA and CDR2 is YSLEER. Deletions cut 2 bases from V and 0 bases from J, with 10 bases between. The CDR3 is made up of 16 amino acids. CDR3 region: CASSQPTLTNTGELFF. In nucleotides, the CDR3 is TGCGCCAGCAGCCAACCGACCCTGACGAACACCGGGGAGCTGTTTTTT.

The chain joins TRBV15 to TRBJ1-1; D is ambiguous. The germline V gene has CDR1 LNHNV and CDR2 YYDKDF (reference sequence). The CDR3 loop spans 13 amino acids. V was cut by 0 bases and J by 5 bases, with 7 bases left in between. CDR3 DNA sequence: TGTGCCACCAGCAGAGACTCGGGGACTGAAGCTTTCTTT. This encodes CATSRDSGTEAFF.

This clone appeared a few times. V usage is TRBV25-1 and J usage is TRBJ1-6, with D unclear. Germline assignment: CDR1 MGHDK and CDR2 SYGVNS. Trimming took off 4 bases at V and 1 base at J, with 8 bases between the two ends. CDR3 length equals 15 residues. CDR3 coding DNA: TGTGCCAGCAGTGGGATGGGTTCCTATAATTCACCCCTCCACTTT. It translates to CASSGMGSYNSPLHF.

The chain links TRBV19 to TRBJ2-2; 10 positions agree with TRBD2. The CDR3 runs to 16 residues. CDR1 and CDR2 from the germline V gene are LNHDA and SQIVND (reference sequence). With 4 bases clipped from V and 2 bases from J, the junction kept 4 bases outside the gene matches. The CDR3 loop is CASSKTSGFNTGELFF. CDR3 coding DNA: TGTGCCAGTAGTAAGACTAGCGGGTTCAACACCGGGGAGCTGTTTTTT.

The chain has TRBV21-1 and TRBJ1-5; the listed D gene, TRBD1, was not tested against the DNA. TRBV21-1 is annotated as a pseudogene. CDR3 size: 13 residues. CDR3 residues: CASTSGENQPQHF. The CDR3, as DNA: TGTGCCAGCACCTCAGGTGAGAATCAGCCCCAGCATTTT.

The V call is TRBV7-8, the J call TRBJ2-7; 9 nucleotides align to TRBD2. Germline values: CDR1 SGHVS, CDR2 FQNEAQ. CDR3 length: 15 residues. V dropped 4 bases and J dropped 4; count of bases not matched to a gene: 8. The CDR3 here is CASSSPGLAKYEQYF. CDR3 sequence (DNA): TGTGCCAGCAGCTCTCCCGGACTAGCGAAATACGAGCAGTACTTC.

CDR3 DNA: TGTGCCAGCAGCTCACTGAATTTACAGAACACTGAAGCTTTCTTT. This codes for CASSSLNLQNTEAFF. The J gene is TRBJ1-1, the V gene TRBV7-2; D is unclear. The germline gives CDR1 SGHTA, CDR2 FQGNSA. This CDR3 is built from 15 residues. V was shortened by 4 bases and J by 1 base, with 13 bases between the two germline ends.

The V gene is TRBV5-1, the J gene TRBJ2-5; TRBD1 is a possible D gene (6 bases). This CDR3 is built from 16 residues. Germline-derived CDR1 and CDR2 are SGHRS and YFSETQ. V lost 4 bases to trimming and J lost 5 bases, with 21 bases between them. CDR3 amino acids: CASSPQPPGTGETQYF. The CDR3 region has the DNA TGCGCCAGCAGCCCCCAGCCCCCGGGAACAGGGGAGACCCAGTACTTC.

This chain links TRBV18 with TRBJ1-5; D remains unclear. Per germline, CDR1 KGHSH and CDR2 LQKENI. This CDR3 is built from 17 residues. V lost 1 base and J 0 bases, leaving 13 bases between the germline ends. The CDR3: CASSPLPPSYSNQPQHF. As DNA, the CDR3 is TGTGCCAGCTCACCACTCCCGCCATCTTATAGCAATCAGCCCCAGCATTTT.

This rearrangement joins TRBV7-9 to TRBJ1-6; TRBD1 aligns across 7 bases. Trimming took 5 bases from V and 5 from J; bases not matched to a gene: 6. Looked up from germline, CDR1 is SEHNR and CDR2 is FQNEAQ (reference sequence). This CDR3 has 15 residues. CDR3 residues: CASSPGGQNNSPLHF. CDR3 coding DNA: TGTGCCAGCAGCCCAGGGGGACAGAATAATTCACCCCTCCACTTT.

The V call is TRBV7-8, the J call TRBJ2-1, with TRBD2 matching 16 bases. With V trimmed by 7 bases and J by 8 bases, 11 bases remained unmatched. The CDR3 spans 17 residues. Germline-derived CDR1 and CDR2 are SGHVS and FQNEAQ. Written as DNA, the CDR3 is TGTGCCAGCACCCTAACCGGGACTAGCGGGGGGGCATATGAGCAGTTCTTC. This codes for CASTLTGTSGGAYEQFF. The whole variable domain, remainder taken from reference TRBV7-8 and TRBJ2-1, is GAGVSQSPRYKVAKRGQDVALRCDPISGHVSLFWYQQALGQGPEFLTYFQNEAQLDKSGLPSDRFFAERPEGSVSTLKIQRTQQEDSAVYLCASTLTGTSGGAYEQFFGPGTRLTVL.

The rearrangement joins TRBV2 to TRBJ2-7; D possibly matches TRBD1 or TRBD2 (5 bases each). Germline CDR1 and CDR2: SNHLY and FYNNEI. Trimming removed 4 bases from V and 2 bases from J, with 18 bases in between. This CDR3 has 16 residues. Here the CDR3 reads CASSALRDAGTYEQYF. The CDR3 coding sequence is TGTGCCAGCAGTGCCTTACGGGACGCCGGAACCTACGAGCAGTACTTC.

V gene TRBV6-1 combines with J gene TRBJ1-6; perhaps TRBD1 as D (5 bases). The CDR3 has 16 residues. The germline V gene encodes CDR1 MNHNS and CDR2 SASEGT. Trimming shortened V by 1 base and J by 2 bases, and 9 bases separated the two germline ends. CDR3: CASSEVRGPYNSPLHF. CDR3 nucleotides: TGTGCCAGCAGTGAAGTAAGGGGCCCCTATAATTCACCCCTCCACTTT.

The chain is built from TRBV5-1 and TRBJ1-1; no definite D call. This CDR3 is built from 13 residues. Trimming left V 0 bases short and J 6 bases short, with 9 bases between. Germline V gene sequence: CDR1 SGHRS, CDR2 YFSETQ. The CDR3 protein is CASSLAPDAEAFF. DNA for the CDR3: TGCGCCAGCAGCTTGGCCCCGGACGCTGAAGCTTTCTTT.

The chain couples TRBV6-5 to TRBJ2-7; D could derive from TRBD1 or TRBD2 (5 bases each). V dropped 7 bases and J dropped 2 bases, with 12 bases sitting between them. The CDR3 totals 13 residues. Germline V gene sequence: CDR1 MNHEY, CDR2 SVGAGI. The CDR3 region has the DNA TGTGCCAGCACTAGAGGGGCTACCTACGAGCAGTACTTC. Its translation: CASTRGATYEQYF.

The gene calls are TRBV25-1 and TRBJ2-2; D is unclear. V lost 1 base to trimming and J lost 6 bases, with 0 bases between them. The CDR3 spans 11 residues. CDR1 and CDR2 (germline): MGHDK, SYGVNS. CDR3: CASSESGELFF. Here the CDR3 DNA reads TGTGCCAGCAGTGAATCCGGGGAGCTGTTTTTT.

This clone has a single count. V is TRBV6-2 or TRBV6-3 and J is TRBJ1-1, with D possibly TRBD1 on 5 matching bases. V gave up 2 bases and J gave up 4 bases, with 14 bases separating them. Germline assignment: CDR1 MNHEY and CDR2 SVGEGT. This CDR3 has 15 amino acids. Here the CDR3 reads CASSYGAGWGTEAFF. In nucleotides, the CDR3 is TGTGCCAGCAGTTACGGGGCAGGGTGGGGCACTGAAGCTTTCTTT.

The CDR3 DNA follows: TGCGCCAGCAGTGAGCCAGGGGCCACAGATACGCAGTATTTT. Translation: CASSEPGATDTQYF. The chain has TRBV10-1 and TRBJ2-3; a possible D gene is TRBD1 (6 bases). V gave up 2 bases and J gave up 2 bases, with 8 bases separating them. The CDR3 sequence is 14 residues long. Germline V gives CDR1 WNHNN, CDR2 SYGVQD (reference sequence).

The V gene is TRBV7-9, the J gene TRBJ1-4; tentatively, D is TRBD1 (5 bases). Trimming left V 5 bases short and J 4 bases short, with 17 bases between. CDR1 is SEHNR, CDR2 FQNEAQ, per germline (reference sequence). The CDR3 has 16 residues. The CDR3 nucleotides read TGTGCCAGCAGCCGTAATGGGGGGACCAATAATGAAAAACTGTTTTTT. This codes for CASSRNGGTNNEKLFF.

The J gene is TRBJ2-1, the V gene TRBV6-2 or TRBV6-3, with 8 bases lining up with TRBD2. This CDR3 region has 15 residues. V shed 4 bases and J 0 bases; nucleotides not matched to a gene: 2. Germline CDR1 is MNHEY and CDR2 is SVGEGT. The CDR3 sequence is CASSLAGPSYNEQFF. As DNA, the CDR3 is TGTGCCAGCAGTTTAGCGGGACCCTCCTACAATGAGCAGTTCTTC.

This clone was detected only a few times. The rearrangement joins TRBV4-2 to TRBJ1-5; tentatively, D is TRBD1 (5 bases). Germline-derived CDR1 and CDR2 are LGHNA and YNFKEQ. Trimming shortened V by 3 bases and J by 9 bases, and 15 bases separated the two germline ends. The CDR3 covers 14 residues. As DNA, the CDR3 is TGTGCCAGCAGCCAGGGACGCGAGCCGGGGCCCCAGCATTTT. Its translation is CASSQGREPGPQHF.

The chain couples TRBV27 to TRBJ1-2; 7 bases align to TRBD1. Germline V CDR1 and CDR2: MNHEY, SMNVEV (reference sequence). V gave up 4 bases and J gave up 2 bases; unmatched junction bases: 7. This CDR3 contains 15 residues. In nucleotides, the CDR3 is TGTGCCAGCAGTTCGGGCTTCAGGGGGAACTATGGCTACACCTTC. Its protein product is CASSSGFRGNYGYTF.

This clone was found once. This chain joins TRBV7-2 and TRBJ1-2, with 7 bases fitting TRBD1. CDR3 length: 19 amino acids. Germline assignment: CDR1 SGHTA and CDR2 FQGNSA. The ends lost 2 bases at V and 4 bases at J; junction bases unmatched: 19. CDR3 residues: CASSLPFIQGPPSFYGYTF. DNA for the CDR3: TGTGCCAGCAGCTTACCGTTTATACAGGGGCCCCCGTCCTTCTATGGCTACACCTTC.